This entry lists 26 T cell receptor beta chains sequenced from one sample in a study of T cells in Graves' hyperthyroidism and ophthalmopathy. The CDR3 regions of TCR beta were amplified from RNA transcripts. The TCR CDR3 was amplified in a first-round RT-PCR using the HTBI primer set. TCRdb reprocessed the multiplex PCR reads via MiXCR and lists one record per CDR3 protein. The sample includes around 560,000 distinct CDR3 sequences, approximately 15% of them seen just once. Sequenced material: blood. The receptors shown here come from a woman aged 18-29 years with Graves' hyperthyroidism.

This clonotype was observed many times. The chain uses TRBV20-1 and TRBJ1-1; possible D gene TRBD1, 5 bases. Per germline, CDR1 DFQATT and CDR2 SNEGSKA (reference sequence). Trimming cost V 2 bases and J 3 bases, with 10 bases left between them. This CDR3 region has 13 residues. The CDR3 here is CSARRDAHTEAFF. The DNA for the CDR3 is TGCAGTGCTAGAAGGGACGCACACACTGAAGCTTTCTTT.

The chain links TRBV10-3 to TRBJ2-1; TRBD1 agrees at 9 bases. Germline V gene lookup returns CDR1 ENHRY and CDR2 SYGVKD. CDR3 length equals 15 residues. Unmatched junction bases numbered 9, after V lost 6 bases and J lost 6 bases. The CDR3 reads CAISEITGGGNEQFF. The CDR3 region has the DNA TGTGCCATCAGCGAGATAACAGGGGGCGGCAATGAGCAGTTCTTC.

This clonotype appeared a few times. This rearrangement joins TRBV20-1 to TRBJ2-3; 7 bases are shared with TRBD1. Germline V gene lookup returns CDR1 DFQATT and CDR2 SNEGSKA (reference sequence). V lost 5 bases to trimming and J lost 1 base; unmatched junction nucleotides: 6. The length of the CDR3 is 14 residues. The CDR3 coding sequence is TGCAGTGCTCAACAGGGGATAGGCACAGATACGCAGTATTTT. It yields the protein CSAQQGIGTDTQYF.

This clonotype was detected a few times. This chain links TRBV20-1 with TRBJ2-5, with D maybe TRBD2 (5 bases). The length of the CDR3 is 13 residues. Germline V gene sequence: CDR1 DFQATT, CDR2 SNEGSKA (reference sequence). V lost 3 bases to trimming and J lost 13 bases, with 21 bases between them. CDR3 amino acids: CSASSLEAVTAYF. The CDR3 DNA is TGCAGTGCTAGTTCCTTGGAGGCGGTAACTGCGTACTTC.

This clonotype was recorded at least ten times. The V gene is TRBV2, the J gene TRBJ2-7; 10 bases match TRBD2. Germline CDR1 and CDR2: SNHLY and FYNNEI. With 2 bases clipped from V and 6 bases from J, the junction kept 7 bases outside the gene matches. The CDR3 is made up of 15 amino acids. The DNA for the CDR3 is TGTGCCAGCAGTGAATTGTGGCTAGCGGGAGCCGAGCAGTACTTC. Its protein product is CASSELWLAGAEQYF.

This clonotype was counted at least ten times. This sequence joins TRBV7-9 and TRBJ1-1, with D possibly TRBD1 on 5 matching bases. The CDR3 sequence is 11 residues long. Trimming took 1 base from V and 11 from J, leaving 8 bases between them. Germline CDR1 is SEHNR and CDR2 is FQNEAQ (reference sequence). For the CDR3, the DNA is TGTGCCAGCAGCTTAGTCGAGGGGGCTTTCTTT. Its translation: CASSLVEGAFF.

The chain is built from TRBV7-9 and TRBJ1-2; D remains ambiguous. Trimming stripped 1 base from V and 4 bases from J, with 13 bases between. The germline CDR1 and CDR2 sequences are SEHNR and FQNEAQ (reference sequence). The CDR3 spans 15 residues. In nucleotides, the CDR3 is TGTGCCAGCAGCTTAGTGAACAGCTATAGCTATGGCTACACCTTC. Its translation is CASSLVNSYSYGYTF.

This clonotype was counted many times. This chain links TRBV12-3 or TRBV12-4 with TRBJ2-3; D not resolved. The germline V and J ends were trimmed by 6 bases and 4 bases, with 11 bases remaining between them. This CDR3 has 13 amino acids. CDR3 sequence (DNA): TGTGCCAGCAGCCCTGGGCTGGCAGATACGCAGTATTTT. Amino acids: CASSPGLADTQYF.

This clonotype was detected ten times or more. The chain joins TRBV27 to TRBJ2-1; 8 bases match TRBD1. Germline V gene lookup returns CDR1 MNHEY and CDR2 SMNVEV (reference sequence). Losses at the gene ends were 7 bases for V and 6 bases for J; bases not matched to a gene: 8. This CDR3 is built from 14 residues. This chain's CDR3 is CASKRTGIFNEQFF. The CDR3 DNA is TGTGCCAGCAAGCGGACAGGGATTTTCAATGAGCAGTTCTTC.

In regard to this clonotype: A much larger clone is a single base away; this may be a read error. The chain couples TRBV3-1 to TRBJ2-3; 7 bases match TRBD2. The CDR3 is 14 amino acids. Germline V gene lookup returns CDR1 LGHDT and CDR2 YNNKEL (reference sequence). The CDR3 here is CVSSPSGPPDTQYF. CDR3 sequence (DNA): TGTGTCAGCAGCCCTAGCGGACCCCCAGATACGCAGTATTTT.

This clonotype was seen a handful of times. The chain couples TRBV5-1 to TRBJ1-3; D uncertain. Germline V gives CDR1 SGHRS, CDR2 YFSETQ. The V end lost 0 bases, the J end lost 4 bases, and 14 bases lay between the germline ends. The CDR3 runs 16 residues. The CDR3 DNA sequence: TGCGCCAGCAGCTTGGCCGGGATTCGGAGGGGAAACACCATATATTTT. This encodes CASSLAGIRRGNTIYF.

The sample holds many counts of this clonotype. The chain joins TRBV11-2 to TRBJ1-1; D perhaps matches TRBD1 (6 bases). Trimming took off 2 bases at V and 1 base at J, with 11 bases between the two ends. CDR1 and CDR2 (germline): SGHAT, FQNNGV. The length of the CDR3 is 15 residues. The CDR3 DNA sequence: TGTGCCAGCAGCTTACGGGCAGGGGAGAACACTGAAGCTTTCTTT. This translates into CASSLRAGENTEAFF.

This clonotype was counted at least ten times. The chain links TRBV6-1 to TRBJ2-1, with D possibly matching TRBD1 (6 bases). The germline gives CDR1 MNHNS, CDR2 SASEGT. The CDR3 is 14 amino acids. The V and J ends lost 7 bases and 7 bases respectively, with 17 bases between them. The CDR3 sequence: CASMRAGDRNEQFF. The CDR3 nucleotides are TGTGCCAGCATGAGGGCAGGGGATCGGAATGAGCAGTTCTTC.

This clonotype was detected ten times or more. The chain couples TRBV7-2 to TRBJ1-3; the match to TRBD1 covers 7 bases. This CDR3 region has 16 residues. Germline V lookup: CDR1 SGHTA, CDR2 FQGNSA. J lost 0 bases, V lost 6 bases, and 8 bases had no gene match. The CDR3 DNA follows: TGTGCCAGCAGTCTGAGGGGGCCGAGCTCTGGAAACACCATATATTTT. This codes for CASSLRGPSSGNTIYF.

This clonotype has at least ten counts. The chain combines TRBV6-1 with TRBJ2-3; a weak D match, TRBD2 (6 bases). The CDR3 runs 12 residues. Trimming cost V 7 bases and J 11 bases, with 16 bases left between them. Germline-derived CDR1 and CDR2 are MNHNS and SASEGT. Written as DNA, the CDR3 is TGTGCCAGCATATACACGGCGGGAAGGCAGTATTTT. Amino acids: CASIYTAGRQYF.

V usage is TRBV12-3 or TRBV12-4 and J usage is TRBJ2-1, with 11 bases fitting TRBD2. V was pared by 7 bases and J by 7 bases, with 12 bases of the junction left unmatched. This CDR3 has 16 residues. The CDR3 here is CASTKATSGSSNEQFF. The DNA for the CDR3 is TGTGCCAGCACCAAAGCTACTAGCGGGAGTTCGAATGAGCAGTTCTTC.

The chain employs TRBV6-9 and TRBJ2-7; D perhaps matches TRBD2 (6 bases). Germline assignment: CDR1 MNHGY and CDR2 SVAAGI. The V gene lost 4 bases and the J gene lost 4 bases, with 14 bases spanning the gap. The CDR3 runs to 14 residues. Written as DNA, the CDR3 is TGTGCCAGCAGTTTCCGGGAGACGGGGTACGAGCAGTACTTC. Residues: CASSFRETGYEQYF.

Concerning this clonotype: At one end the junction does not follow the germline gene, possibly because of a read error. The DNA for the CDR3 is TGTGCCAGCAGCCAACACAGGGCCGCCGGGGAGCGGTTTTTT. This codes for CASSQHRAAGERFF. The chain joins TRBV3-1 to TRBJ2-2; D possibly corresponds to TRBD1 (6 bases). In germline, CDR1 is LGHDT, CDR2 YNNKEL (reference sequence). The CDR3 covers 14 residues.

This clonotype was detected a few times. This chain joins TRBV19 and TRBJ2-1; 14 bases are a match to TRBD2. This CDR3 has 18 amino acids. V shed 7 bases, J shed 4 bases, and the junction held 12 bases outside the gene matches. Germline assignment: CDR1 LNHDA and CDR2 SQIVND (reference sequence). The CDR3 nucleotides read TGTGCCAGTACCCATGGGGGACTAGCGGGGGAGACGTACAATGAGCAGTTCTTC. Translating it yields CASTHGGLAGETYNEQFF.

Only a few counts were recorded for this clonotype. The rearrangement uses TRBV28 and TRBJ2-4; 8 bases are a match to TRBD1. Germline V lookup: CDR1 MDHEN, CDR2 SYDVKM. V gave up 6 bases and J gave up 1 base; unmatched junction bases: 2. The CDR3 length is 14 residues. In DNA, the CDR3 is TGTGCCAGCAGAAGGACAGGGGCCAAAAACATTCAGTACTTC. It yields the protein CASRRTGAKNIQYF.

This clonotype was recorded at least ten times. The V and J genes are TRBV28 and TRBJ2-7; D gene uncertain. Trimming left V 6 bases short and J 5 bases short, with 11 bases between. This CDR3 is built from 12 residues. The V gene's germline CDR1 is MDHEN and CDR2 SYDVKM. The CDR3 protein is CASSQADDEQYF. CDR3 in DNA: TGTGCCAGCAGCCAAGCTGACGACGAGCAGTACTTC.

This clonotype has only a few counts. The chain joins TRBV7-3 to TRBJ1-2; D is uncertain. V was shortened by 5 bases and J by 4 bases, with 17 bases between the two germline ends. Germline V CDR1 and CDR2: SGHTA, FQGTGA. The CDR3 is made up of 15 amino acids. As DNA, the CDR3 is TGTGCCAGCAGCCACAACGTAAAGGGTCTCTATGGCTACACCTTC. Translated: CASSHNVKGLYGYTF. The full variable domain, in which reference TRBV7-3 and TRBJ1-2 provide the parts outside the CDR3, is GAGVSQTPSNKVTEKGKYVELRCDPISGHTALYWYRQSLGQGPEFLIYFQGTGAADDSGLPNDRFFAVRPEGSVSTLKIQRTERGDSAVYLCASSHNVKGLYGYTFGSGTRLTVV.

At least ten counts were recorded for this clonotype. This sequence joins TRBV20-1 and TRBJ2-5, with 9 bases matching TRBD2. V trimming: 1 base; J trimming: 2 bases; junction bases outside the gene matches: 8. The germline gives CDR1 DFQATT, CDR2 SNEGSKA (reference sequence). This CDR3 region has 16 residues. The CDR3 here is CSARVVAGASQETQYF. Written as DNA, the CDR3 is TGCAGTGCTAGAGTCGTAGCGGGGGCCTCACAAGAGACCCAGTACTTC.

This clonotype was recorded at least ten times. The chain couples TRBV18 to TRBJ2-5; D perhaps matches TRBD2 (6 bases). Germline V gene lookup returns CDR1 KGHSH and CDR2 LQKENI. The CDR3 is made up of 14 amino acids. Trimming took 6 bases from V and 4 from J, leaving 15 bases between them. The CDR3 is CASSPDRGGETQYF. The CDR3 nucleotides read TGTGCCAGCTCCCCGGACCGGGGAGGAGAGACCCAGTACTTC.

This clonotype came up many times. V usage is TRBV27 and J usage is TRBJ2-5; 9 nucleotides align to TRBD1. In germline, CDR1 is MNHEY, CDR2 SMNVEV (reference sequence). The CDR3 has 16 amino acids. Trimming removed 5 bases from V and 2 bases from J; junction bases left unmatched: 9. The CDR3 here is CASSRSLTGGQETQYF. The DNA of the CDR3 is TGTGCCAGCAGTCGCTCCTTGACAGGGGGGCAAGAGACCCAGTACTTC.

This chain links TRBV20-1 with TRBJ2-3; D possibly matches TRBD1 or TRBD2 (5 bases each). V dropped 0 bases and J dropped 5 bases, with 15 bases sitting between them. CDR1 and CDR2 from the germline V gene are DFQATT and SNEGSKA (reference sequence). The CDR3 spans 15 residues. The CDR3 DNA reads TGCAGTGCTAGAGAGGGACCCGGCACTGGAGATACGCAGTATTTT. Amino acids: CSAREGPGTGDTQYF.